The 19 T cell receptor beta chains listed next were all sequenced from one sample in a study of blood T cell repertoires in COVID-19. Only in-frame clones appear in the TCRdb table, and some are missing; sequencing was by immunoSEQ multiplex PCR. The sample carries over 95,000 clones, more than 80% recorded once. The sequencing input was peripheral blood. These receptors all come from a human donor in a cohort sampled during active COVID-19.

This chain joins TRBV4-2 and TRBJ2-3; D possibly corresponds to TRBD2 (5 bases). This CDR3 comprises 16 residues. The germline V gene has CDR1 LGHNA and CDR2 YNFKEQ. The V gene lost 4 bases and the J gene lost 2 bases, with 16 bases spanning the gap. CDR3 sequence: CASSLLPGDNTDTQYF. The CDR3 nucleotides are TGTGCCAGCAGCCTCCTCCCCGGGGATAACACAGATACGCAGTATTTT.

This sequence joins TRBV5-4 and TRBJ1-1; 7 bases agree with TRBD1. Germline trimming cut 4 bases from V and 4 bases from J; bases unmatched to any gene: 4. The CDR3 is 13 amino acids. The V gene's germline CDR1 is SGHNT and CDR2 YYREEE (reference sequence). The CDR3 region has the DNA TGTGCCAGCAGCAAAGGACAGGCCACTGAAGCTTTCTTT. Protein product: CASSKGQATEAFF. Supplemented by reference TRBV5-4 and TRBJ1-1, the full variable domain reads ETGVTQSPTHLIKTRGQQVTLRCSSQSGHNTVSWYQQALGQGPQFIFQYYREEENGRGNFPPRFSGLQFPNYSSELNVNALELDDSALYLCASSKGQATEAFFGQGTRLTVV.

The chain links TRBV19 to TRBJ2-5; 8 nucleotides match TRBD1. Germline trimming cut 4 bases from V and 4 bases from J; bases unmatched to any gene: 8. Germline V gene data show CDR1 as LNHDA and CDR2 as SQIVND (reference sequence). The CDR3 sequence is 15 residues long. This CDR3 reads CASSTRQGTRETQYF. The CDR3 nucleotides are TGTGCCAGTAGTACTAGACAGGGGACAAGAGAGACCCAGTACTTC. Using reference TRBV19 and TRBJ2-5 for the parts outside the CDR3, the full variable domain is DGGITQSPKYLFRKEGQNVTLSCEQNLNHDAMYWYRQDPGQGLRLIYYSQIVNDFQKGDIAEGYSVSREKKESFPLTVTSAQKNPTAFYLCASSTRQGTRETQYFGPGTRLLVL.

This clone came up a few times. This rearrangement joins TRBV21-1 to TRBJ2-1; TRBD2 is taken as the D call from the table, unchecked against the DNA. TRBV21-1 is noted as a pseudogene. The CDR3 is made up of 14 amino acids. The DNA for the CDR3 is TGTGCCAGCAGCCGGCTAGCGGACTACAATGAGCAGTTCTTC. Translating it yields CASSRLADYNEQFF.

The rearrangement links TRBV6-2 or TRBV6-3 to TRBJ2-3, with D possibly TRBD1 on 6 matching bases. The CDR3 length is 14 residues. In germline, CDR1 is MNHEY, CDR2 SVGEGT. The V end lost 2 bases, the J end lost 2 bases, and 8 bases lay between the germline ends. The CDR3 DNA follows: TGTGCCAGCAGTTACGGACAGACCACAGATACGCAGTATTTT. Translating it yields CASSYGQTTDTQYF.

The gene calls are TRBV3-1 (or the pseudogene TRBV3-2) and TRBJ1-5, with TRBD1 identical over 7 bases. Germline CDR1 and CDR2: LGHDT and YNNKEL (reference sequence). This CDR3 comprises 17 residues. V shed 0 bases, J shed 6 bases, and the junction held 11 bases outside the gene matches. The CDR3 DNA is TGTGCCAGCAGCCAAGATGACCTGACAGGGTACCGTCAGCCCCAGCATTTT. Its protein is CASSQDDLTGYRQPQHF.

The genes are TRBV20-1 and TRBJ1-1; TRBD1 might be the D (6 bases). Looked up from germline, CDR1 is DFQATT and CDR2 is SNEGSKA (reference sequence). The CDR3 extends over 15 amino acids. V lost 3 bases and J 3 bases, leaving 17 bases between the germline ends. The CDR3, as DNA: TGCAGTGCTAGTAGTTTGGACAGAGGAGACACTGAAGCTTTCTTT. This codes for CSASSLDRGDTEAFF.

This clone was detected only a few times. The chain recombines TRBV10-3 with TRBJ1-3, with D possibly being TRBD1 (5 bases). The germline V and J ends were trimmed by 4 bases and 4 bases, with 11 bases remaining between them. CDR3 length equals 14 residues. Looked up from germline, CDR1 is ENHRY and CDR2 is SYGVKD. The CDR3: CAISAQGGGNTIYF. The DNA for the CDR3 is TGTGCCATCAGTGCTCAGGGAGGAGGAAACACCATATATTTT.

This clone was found a few times. The chain recombines TRBV18 with TRBJ1-1, with D unclear. This CDR3 spans 14 amino acids. V was pared by 1 base and J by 0 bases, with 6 bases between. Germline V CDR1 and CDR2: KGHSH, LQKENI. The CDR3 nucleotides read TGTGCCAGCTCACCACGGGCCTTGAACACTGAAGCTTTCTTT. This encodes CASSPRALNTEAFF. Full variable domain (remainder filled in from reference TRBV18 and TRBJ1-1): NAGVMQNPRHLVRRRGQEARLRCSPMKGHSHVYWYRQLPEEGLKFMVYLQKENIIDESGMPKERFSAEFPKEGPSILRIQQVVRGDSAAYFCASSPRALNTEAFFGQGTRLTVV.

The rearrangement uses TRBV7-9 and TRBJ2-1; no firm D call. V lost 5 bases and J 6 bases, leaving 5 bases between the germline ends. Germline V lookup: CDR1 SEHNR, CDR2 FQNEAQ (reference sequence). This CDR3 spans 11 amino acids. CDR3 residues: CASSLVNEQFF. The CDR3 DNA follows: TGTGCCAGCAGCCTCGTCAATGAGCAGTTCTTC.

The V and J genes are TRBV28 and TRBJ2-4; the D is unclear. V lost 2 bases, J lost 0 bases, and 5 bases lay in between. Germline CDR1 MDHEN, CDR2 SYDVKM. The CDR3 runs to 14 residues. The CDR3 loop reads CASSLAVAKNIQYF. The CDR3 DNA is TGTGCCAGCAGTTTAGCGGTAGCCAAAAACATTCAGTACTTC.

This sequence joins TRBV12-3 or TRBV12-4 and TRBJ1-6; D gene uncertain. V shed 7 bases and J shed 8 bases, with 9 bases lying between them. The CDR3 spans 12 residues. The CDR3 DNA sequence: TGTGCCAGCACTCTCGGGGATTCACCCCTCCACTTT. Translated, it gives CASTLGDSPLHF.

V and J are TRBV6-2 or TRBV6-3 and TRBJ2-3; 8 bases fit TRBD2. CDR1 MNHEY and CDR2 SVGEGT come from the germline V gene. This CDR3 has 16 amino acids. Trimming took 5 bases from V and 6 from J; bases not matched to a gene: 13. The CDR3 bases are TGTGCCAGCAGTACCCGTAGCGGGACTCACGGTGATACGCAGTATTTT. Residues: CASSTRSGTHGDTQYF.

The V gene is TRBV7-2, the J gene TRBJ1-2; 11 positions match TRBD1. Germline V gene lookup returns CDR1 SGHTA and CDR2 FQGNSA. The V segment lost 3 bases and the J segment 3 bases; nucleotides outside the gene matches: 3. The CDR3 length is 15 residues. The CDR3 is CASSLKGQGDYGYTF. As DNA, the CDR3 is TGTGCCAGCAGCTTGAAGGGACAGGGGGACTATGGCTACACCTTC.

The genes are TRBV11-3 and TRBJ2-1, with 13 positions matching TRBD2. Trimming at V came to 5 bases and at J to 9 bases, leaving 7 bases not matched to a gene. The CDR3 sequence is 15 residues long. Germline loops: CDR1 SGHNT, CDR2 YENEEA. The CDR3 DNA reads as TGTGCCAGCAGCCAAGGGACTAGCGGGGTCGGTGAGCAGTTCTTC. Protein sequence: CASSQGTSGVGEQFF.

V and J are TRBV7-2 and TRBJ1-1; D is uncertain. Germline V gene data show CDR1 as SGHTA and CDR2 as FQGNSA. CDR3 length: 14 residues. The V end lost 1 base, the J end lost 4 bases, and 10 bases lay between the germline ends. Written as DNA, the CDR3 is TGTGCCAGCAGCTTAGATCCGGGTCTCACTGAAGCTTTCTTT. Amino acids: CASSLDPGLTEAFF. Drawing the rest from reference TRBV7-2 and TRBJ1-1, the complete variable domain is GAGVSQSPSNKVTEKGKDVELRCDPISGHTALYWYRQSLGQGLEFLIYFQGNSAPDKSGLPSDRFSAERTGGSVSTLTIQRTQQEDSAVYLCASSLDPGLTEAFFGQGTRLTVV.

The chain combines TRBV28 with TRBJ1-2; D not resolved. Germline V gene data show CDR1 as MDHEN and CDR2 as SYDVKM. This CDR3 has 14 residues. Trimming took 7 bases from V and 2 from J, leaving 14 bases between them. This CDR3 reads CASTLLGRNYGYTF. CDR3 in DNA: TGTGCCAGCACCCTCCTCGGGAGAAACTATGGCTACACCTTC.

The chain employs TRBV6-1 and TRBJ1-2; D unclear. V was pared by 1 base and J by 4 bases, with 13 bases between. The V gene's germline CDR1 is MNHNS and CDR2 SASEGT. The CDR3 has 15 amino acids. CDR3 sequence: CASSEGGGIRYGYTF. CDR3 sequence (DNA): TGTGCCAGCAGTGAAGGCGGAGGGATCCGCTATGGCTACACCTTC.

This clone was found a few times. The chain couples TRBV5-1 to TRBJ1-2; D remains ambiguous. Trimming shortened V by 5 bases and J by 4 bases, and 12 bases separated the two germline ends. Per the germline V gene, CDR1 is SGHRS and CDR2 is YFSETQ. The length of the CDR3 is 13 residues. The CDR3 sequence is CASSFGGGYGYTF. CDR3 bases: TGCGCCAGCAGTTTCGGAGGAGGCTATGGCTACACCTTC.